The sequence of this T cell receptor beta chain was determined in a study of cytomegalovirus exposure and HLA in healthy donors. The CDR3 runs to 14 residues. Trimming took off 5 bases at V and 7 bases at J, with 14 bases between the two ends. CDR1 is SGHTA, CDR2 FQGNSA, per germline. A multiplex PCR was run with 60 Vbeta primers and 13 Jbeta primers. The data were produced by immunoSEQ multiplex PCR, yet TCRdb's version contains in-frame clones alone and is incomplete. The sample comprises 210,000 or so clones, about three quarters of which are singletons, and 2.1% rests with the top ten. This clone was seen just once.

The specimen was PBMCs. The chain joins TRBV7-2 to TRBJ1-4; D might be TRBD1 (5 bases). The clonotype was recovered from a woman aged 30 to 39 in good health and CMV-seropositive. The CDR3: CASSRDGSIEKLFF. The CDR3 coding sequence is TGTGCCAGCAGCAGGGACGGGAGTATTGAAAAACTGTTTTTT. Drawing the rest from reference TRBV7-2 and TRBJ1-4, the complete variable domain is GAGVSQSPSNKVTEKGKDVELRCDPISGHTALYWYRQSLGQGLEFLIYFQGNSAPDKSGLPSDRFSAERTGGSVSTLTIQRTQQEDSAVYLCASSRDGSIEKLFFGSGTQLSVL.